This entry describes one T cell receptor beta chain. The data were obtained in a study of blood T cell repertoires in COVID-19. At the level of the study: In each case, the material was cDNA or gDNA derived from T cells, B-cell-depleted T cells, or PBMCs.

V shed 6 bases, J shed 7 bases, and the junction held 10 bases outside the gene matches. This CDR3 contains 16 residues. CDR1 LNHDA and CDR2 SQIVND come from the germline V gene (reference sequence). In the authors' workflow: Estimated nucleated cell counts came from reference gene primer amplification. Assay used: immunoSEQ multiplex PCR; TCRdb lists only in-frame clones, some missing. V, J and clone size reflect that table, while D and trimming were determined from the DNA. The sample holds around 100,000 clones, around 80% seen once. This receptor was identified in a woman aged 70 to 79 with acute or convalescent COVID-19. Sequenced input: peripheral blood. J is TRBJ2-1 and V is TRBV19; the match to TRBD2 covers 12 bases. Written as DNA, the CDR3 is TGTGCCAGTAGCCCAACTAGCGGGAGGTCGAGTAATGAGCAGTTCTTC. Protein sequence: CASSPTSGRSSNEQFF. Full variable domain (remainder filled in from reference TRBV19 and TRBJ2-1): DGGITQSPKYLFRKEGQNVTLSCEQNLNHDAMYWYRQDPGQGLRLIYYSQIVNDFQKGDIAEGYSVSREKKESFPLTVTSAQKNPTAFYLCASSPTSGRSSNEQFFGPGTRLTVL.